A single sample gave rise to the 6 T cell receptor beta chains below, sequenced in a study of T cells in Graves' hyperthyroidism and ophthalmopathy. Using RNA transcripts as the source, TCR beta CDR3 regions were amplified. The TCR CDR3 first-round RT-PCR relied on the HTBI primer set. TCRdb fed the multiplex PCR reads into MiXCR, producing one record per CDR3 protein. Here the sample spans around 260,000 distinct CDR3 sequences, 25% to 30% being singletons. Sequencing was done on a sample of blood. These receptors originate from a man aged 40-50 years with Graves' hyperthyroidism that later progressed to Graves' ophthalmopathy.

In its sample, this clonotype was seen many times. The J gene is TRBJ2-7, the V gene TRBV7-9, with 7 bases aligning to TRBD1. This CDR3 has 15 amino acids. Germline V CDR1 and CDR2: SEHNR, FQNEAQ (reference sequence). The trim removed 1 base at V and 4 bases at J, leaving 7 bases unmatched. The chain's CDR3 is CASSLEGTAAYEQYF. The CDR3 DNA reads as TGTGCCAGCAGCTTAGAAGGGACAGCCGCTTACGAGCAGTACTTC. Filled out from reference TRBV7-9 and TRBJ2-7, the complete variable domain reads DTGVSQNPRHKITKRGQNVTFRCDPISEHNRLYWYRQTLGQGPEFLTYFQNEAQLEKSRLLSDRFSAERPKGSFSTLEIQRTEQGDSAMYLCASSLEGTAAYEQYFGPGTRLTVT.

This clonotype came up many times. The chain joins TRBV6-4 to TRBJ2-3; D ambiguous. The CDR3 is made up of 15 amino acids. Germline V gives CDR1 MRHNA, CDR2 SNTAGT. V was pared by 6 bases and J by 2 bases, with 15 bases between. The CDR3: CASRTRRQYTDTQYF. CDR3 coding DNA: TGTGCCAGCAGGACTCGCAGGCAGTACACAGATACGCAGTATTTT.

This chain links TRBV6-2 or TRBV6-3 with TRBJ2-7, with no clear D. Germline-derived CDR1 and CDR2 are MNHEY and SVGEGT. V lost 6 bases, J lost 4 bases, and 13 bases lay in between. The CDR3 is made up of 13 amino acids. The CDR3 DNA is TGTGCCAGCAGATTATTCGGCTTTTACGAGCAGTACTTC. Translated, it gives CASRLFGFYEQYF.

In its sample, this clonotype was seen many times. An end of the junction does not agree with germline; a read error may underlie this. The chain has TRBV6-1 and TRBJ1-1; 7 nucleotides align to TRBD1. Germline lookup yields CDR1 MNHNS and CDR2 SASEGT. This CDR3 has 14 amino acids. CDR3 sequence: CASREGGAVTEAFF. CDR3 in DNA: TGTGCCAGCAGGGAAGGGGGCGCGGTCACTGAAGCTTTCTTT.

This clonotype has at least ten counts. The V gene is TRBV12-3 or TRBV12-4, the J gene TRBJ2-7; 7 bases fit TRBD1. There are 13 residues in the CDR3. V was clipped by 3 bases and J by 12 bases; unmatched bases: 11. The CDR3 DNA is TGTGCCAGCAGTTTGTCTGAGGGGGCAGTATTGTACTTC. Translation: CASSLSEGAVLYF.

This clonotype has a count of ten or more. This chain joins TRBV10-3 and TRBJ1-3; unclear D gene. Per the germline V gene, CDR1 is ENHRY and CDR2 is SYGVKD. This CDR3 has 13 residues. The V gene lost 2 bases and the J gene lost 9 bases, with 11 bases spanning the gap. The CDR3 reads CAISEQRRGTIYF. The CDR3 nucleotides are TGTGCCATCAGTGAGCAAAGGCGGGGCACCATATATTTT.